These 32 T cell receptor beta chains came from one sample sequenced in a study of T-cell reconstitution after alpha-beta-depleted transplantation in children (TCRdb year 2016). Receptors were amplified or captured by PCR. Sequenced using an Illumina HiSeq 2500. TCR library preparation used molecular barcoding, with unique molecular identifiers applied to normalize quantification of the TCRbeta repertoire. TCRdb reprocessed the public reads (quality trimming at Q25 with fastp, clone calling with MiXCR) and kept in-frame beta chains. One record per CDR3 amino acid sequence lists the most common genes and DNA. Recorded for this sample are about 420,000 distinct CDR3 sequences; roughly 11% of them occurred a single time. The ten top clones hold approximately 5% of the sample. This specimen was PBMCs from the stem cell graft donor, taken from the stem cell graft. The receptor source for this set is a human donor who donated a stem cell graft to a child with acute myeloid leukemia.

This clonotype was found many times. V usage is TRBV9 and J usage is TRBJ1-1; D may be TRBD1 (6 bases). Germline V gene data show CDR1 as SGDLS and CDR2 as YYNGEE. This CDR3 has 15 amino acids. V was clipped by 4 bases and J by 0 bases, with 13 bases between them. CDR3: CASSPRTAMNTEAFF. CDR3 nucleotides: TGTGCCAGCAGCCCCAGGACAGCCATGAACACTGAAGCTTTCTTT.

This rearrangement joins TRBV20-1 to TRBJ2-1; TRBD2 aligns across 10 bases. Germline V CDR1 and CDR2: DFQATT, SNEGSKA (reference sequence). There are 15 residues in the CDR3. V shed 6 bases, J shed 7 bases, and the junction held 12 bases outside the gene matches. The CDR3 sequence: CSAAVLAGVGNEQFF. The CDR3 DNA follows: TGCAGTGCCGCTGTCCTAGCGGGAGTTGGTAATGAGCAGTTCTTC.

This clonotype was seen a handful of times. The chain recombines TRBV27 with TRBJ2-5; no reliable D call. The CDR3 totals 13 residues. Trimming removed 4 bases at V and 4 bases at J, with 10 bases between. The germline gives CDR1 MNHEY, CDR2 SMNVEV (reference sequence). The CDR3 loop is CASSSRLGETQYF. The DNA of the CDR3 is TGTGCCAGCAGTTCCCGGTTGGGAGAGACCCAGTACTTC.

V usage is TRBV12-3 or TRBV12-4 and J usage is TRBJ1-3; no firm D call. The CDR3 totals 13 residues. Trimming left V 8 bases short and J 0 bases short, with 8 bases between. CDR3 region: CASHENSGNTIYF. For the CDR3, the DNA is TGTGCCAGCCACGAAAACTCTGGAAACACCATATATTTT.

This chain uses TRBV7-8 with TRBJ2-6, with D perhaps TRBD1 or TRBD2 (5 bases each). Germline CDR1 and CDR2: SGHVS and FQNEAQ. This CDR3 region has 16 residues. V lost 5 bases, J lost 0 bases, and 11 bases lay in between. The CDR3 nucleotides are TGTGCCAGCAGCCTACGGGGCCTCTCTGGGGCCAACGTCCTGACTTTC. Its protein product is CASSLRGLSGANVLTF.

In nucleotides, the CDR3 is TGTGCCAGCAGCTTCGGGGGACAGGCTTACGAGCAGTACTTC. This encodes CASSFGGQAYEQYF. This sequence joins TRBV5-5 and TRBJ2-7, with 8 nucleotides matching TRBD1. The CDR3 contains 14 residues. With V trimmed by 2 bases and J by 4 bases, 5 bases remained unmatched. The germline gives CDR1 SGHKS, CDR2 YYEKEE (reference sequence).

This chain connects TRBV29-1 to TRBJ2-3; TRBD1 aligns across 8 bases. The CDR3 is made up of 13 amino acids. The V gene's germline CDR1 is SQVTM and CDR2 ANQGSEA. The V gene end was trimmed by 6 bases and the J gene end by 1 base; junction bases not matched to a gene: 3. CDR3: CSVPGQGTDTQYF. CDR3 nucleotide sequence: TGCAGCGTACCGGGACAGGGCACAGATACGCAGTATTTT.

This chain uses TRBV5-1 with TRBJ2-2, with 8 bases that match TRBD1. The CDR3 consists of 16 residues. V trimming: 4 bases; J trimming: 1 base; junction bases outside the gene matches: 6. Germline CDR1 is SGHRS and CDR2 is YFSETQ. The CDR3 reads CASSTGQGGNTGELFF. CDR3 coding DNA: TGCGCCAGCAGCACAGGACAGGGAGGGAACACCGGGGAGCTGTTTTTT.

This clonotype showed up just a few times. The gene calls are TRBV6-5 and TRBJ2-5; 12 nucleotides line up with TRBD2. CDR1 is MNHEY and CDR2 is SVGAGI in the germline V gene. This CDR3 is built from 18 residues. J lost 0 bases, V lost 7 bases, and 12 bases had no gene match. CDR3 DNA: TGTGCCAGCATTACTAGGACTAGCGGGATATTTGACCAAGAGACCCAGTACTTC. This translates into CASITRTSGIFDQETQYF.

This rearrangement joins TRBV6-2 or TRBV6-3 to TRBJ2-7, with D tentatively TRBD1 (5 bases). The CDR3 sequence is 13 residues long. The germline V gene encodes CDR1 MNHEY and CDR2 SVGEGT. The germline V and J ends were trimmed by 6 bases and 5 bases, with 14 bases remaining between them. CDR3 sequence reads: CASSPGQANEQYF. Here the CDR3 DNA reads TGTGCCAGCAGCCCCGGACAAGCGAACGAGCAGTACTTC.

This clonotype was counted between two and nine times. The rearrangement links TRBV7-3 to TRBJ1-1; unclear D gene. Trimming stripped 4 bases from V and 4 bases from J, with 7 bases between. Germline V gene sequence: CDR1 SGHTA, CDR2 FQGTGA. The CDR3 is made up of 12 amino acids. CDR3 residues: CASSSPGTEAFF. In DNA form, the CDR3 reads TGTGCCAGCAGCTCTCCCGGCACTGAAGCTTTCTTT. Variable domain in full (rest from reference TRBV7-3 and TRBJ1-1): GAGVSQTPSNKVTEKGKYVELRCDPISGHTALYWYRQSLGQGPEFLIYFQGTGAADDSGLPNDRFFAVRPEGSVSTLKIQRTERGDSAVYLCASSSPGTEAFFGQGTRLTVV.

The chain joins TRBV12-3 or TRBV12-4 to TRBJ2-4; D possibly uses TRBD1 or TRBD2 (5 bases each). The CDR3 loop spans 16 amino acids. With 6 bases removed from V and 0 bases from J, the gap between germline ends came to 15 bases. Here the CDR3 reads CASSASWDLAKNIQYF. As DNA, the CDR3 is TGTGCCAGCAGCGCAAGTTGGGACCTAGCCAAAAACATTCAGTACTTC.

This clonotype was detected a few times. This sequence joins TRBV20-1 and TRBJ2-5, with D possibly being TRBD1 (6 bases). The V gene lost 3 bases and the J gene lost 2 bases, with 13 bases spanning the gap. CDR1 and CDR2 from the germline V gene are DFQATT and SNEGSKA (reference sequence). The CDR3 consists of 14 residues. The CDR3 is CSASPGQHQETQYF. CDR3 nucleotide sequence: TGCAGTGCTAGCCCCGGACAGCATCAAGAGACCCAGTACTTC.

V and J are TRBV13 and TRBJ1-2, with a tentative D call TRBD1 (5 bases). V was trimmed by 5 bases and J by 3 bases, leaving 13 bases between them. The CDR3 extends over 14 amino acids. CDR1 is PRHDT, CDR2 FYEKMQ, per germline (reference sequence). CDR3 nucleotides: TGTGCCAGCAGCCCCGGGGGGGGTCACTATGGCTACACCTTC. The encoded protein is CASSPGGGHYGYTF.

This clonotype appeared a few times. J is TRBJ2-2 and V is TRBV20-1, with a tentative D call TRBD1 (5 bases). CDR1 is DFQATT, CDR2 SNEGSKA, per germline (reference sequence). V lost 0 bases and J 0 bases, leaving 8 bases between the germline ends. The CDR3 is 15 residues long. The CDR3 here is CSARDTRANTGELFF. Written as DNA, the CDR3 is TGCAGTGCTAGAGATACCAGGGCGAACACCGGGGAGCTGTTTTTT.

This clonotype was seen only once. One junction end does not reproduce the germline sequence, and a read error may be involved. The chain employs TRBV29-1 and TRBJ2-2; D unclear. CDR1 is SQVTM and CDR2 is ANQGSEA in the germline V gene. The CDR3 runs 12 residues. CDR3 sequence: CSVGQNTWELFF. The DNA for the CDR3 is TGCAGCGTTGGTCAGAACACCTGGGAGCTGTTTTTT.

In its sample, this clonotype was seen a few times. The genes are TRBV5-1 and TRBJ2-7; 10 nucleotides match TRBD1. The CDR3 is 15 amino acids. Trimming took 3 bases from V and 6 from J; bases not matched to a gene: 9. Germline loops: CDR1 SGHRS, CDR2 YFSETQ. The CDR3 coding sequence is TGCGCCAGCAGCTCGGGACAGGGGACCTCTGGCGAGCAGTACGTC. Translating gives CASSSGQGTSGEQYV.

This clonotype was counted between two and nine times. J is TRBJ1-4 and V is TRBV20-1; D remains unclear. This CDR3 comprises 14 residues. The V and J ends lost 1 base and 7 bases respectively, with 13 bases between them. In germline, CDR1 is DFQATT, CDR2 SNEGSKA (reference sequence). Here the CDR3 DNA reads TGCAGTGCTAGAGTCGCAGAGGGAATTGAAAAACTGTTTTTT. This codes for CSARVAEGIEKLFF.

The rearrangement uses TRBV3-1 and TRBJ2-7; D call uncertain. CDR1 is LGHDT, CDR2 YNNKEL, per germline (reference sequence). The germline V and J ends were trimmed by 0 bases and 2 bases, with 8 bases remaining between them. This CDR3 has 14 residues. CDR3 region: CASSQDSETYEQYF. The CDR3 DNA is TGTGCCAGCAGCCAAGACAGTGAGACCTACGAGCAGTACTTC.

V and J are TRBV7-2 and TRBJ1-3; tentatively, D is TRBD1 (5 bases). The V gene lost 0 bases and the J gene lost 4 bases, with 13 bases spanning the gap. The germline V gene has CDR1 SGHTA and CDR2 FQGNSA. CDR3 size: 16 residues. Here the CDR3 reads CASSLAGGLTGNTIYF. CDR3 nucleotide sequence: TGTGCCAGCAGCTTAGCGGGGGGTCTAACGGGAAACACCATATATTTT.

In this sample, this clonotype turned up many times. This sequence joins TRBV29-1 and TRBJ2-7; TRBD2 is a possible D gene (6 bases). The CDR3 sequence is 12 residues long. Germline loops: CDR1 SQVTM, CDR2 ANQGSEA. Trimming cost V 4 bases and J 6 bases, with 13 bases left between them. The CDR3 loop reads CSVVEGKVEQYF. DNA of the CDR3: TGCAGCGTTGTGGAGGGAAAAGTCGAGCAGTACTTC.

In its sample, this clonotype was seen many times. CDR3 sequence reads: CASSLQNTEAFF. DNA of the CDR3: TGTGCCAGCTCACTACAAAACACTGAAGCTTTCTTT. The chain recombines TRBV18 with TRBJ1-1; D remains unclear. This CDR3 spans 12 amino acids. Germline V CDR1 and CDR2: KGHSH, LQKENI. The ends were cut back, 4 bases at V and 2 bases at J, with 5 bases in the middle.

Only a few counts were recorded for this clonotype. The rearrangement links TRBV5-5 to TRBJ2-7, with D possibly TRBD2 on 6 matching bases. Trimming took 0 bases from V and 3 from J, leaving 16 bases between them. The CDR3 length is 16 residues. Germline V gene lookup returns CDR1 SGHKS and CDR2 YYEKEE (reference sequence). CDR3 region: CASSLAHAGSNYEQYV. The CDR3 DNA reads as TGTGCCAGCAGCTTGGCCCATGCGGGGTCTAACTACGAGCAGTACGTC.

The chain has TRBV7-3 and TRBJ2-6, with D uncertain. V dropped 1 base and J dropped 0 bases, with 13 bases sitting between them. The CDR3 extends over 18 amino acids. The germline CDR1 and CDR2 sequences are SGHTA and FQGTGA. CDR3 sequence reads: CASSLIPRLHSGANVLTF. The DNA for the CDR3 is TGTGCCAGCAGCTTAATCCCAAGACTGCACTCTGGGGCCAACGTCCTGACTTTC.

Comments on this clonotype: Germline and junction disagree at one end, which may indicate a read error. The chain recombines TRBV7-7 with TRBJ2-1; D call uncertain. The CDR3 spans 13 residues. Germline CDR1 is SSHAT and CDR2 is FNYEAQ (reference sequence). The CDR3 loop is CASSLGLASEQFF. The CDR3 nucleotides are TGTGCTAGCAGCTTAGGTTTAGCAAGTGAGCAGTTCTTC. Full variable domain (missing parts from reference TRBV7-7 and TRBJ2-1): GAGVSQSPRYKVTKRGQDVTLRCDPISSHATLYWYQQALGQGPEFLTYFNYEAQPDKSGLPSDRFSAERPEGSISTLTIQRTEQRDSAMYRCASSLGLASEQFFGPGTRLTVL.

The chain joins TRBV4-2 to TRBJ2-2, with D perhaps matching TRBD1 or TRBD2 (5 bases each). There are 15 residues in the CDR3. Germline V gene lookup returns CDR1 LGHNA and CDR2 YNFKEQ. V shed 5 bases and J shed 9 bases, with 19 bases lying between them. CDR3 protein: CASSSRDLQRRELFF. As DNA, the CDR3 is TGTGCCAGCAGCTCCCGGGACCTTCAACGCCGGGAGCTGTTTTTT.

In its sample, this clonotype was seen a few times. Here the CDR3 DNA reads TGTGCCAGCAGCCATGAAGACAGGGTCAATCAGCCCCAGCATTTT. The encoded protein is CASSHEDRVNQPQHF. The gene calls are TRBV4-2 and TRBJ1-5, with 7 bases aligning to TRBD1. This CDR3 is 15 amino acids long. Germline V gives CDR1 LGHNA, CDR2 YNFKEQ. Trimming removed 3 bases from V and 3 bases from J; junction bases left unmatched: 5.

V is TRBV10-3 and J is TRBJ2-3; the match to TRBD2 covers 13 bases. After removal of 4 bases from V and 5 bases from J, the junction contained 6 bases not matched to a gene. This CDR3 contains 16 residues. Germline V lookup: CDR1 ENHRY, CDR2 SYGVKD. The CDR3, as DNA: TGTGCCATCAGTGGGACTAGCGGGAGCTTTCAAGATACGCAGTATTTT. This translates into CAISGTSGSFQDTQYF.

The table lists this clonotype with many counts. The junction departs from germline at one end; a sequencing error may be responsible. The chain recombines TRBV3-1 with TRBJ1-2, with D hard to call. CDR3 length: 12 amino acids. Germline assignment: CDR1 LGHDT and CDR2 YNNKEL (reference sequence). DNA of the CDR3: TGTGCCAGCAGCCAAGGCGTTACTGGCTGCACCTTC. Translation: CASSQGVTGCTF.

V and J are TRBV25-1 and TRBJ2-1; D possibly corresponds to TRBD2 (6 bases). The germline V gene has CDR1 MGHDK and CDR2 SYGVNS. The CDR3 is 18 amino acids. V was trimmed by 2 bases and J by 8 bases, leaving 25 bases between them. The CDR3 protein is CASSERNTGTGFGYEQFF. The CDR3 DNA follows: TGTGCCAGCAGTGAAAGGAACACCGGGACTGGTTTTGGTTATGAGCAGTTCTTC.

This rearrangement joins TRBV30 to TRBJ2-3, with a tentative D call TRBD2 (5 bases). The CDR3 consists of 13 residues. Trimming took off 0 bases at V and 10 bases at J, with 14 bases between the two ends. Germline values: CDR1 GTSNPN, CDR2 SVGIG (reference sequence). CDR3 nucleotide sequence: TGTGCCTGGAGTGTACGGGCCCAGGAGGCGCAGTATTTT. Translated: CAWSVRAQEAQYF.

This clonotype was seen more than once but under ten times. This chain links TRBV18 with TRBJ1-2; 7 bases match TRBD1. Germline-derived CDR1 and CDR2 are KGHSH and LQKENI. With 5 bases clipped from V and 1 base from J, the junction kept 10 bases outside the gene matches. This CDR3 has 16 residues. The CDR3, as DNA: TGTGCCAGCTCATCCCGGACAGGAGAGGTTAACTATGGCTACACCTTC. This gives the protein CASSSRTGEVNYGYTF.